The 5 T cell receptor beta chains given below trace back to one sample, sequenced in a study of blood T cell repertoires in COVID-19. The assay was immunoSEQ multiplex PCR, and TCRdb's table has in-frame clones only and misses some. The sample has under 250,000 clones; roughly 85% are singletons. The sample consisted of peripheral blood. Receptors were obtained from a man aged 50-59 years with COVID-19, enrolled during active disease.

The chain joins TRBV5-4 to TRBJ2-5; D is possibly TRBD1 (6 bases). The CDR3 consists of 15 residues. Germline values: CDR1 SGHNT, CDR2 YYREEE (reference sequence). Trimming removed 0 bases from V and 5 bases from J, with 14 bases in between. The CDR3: CASSLASGAGETQYF. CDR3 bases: TGTGCCAGCAGCTTGGCCTCAGGGGCTGGTGAGACCCAGTACTTC.

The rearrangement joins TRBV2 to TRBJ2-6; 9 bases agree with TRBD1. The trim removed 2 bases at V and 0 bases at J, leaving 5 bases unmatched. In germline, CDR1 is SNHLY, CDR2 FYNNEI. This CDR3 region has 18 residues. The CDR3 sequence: CASSERGTGSSGANVLTF. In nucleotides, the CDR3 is TGTGCCAGCAGTGAAAGAGGGACAGGGAGCTCTGGGGCCAACGTCCTGACTTTC. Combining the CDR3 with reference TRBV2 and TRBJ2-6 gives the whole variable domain EPEVTQTPSHQVTQMGQEVILRCVPISNHLYFYWYRQILGQKVEFLVSFYNNEISEKSEIFDDQFSVERPDGSNFTLKIRSTKLEDSAMYFCASSERGTGSSGANVLTFGAGSRLTVL.

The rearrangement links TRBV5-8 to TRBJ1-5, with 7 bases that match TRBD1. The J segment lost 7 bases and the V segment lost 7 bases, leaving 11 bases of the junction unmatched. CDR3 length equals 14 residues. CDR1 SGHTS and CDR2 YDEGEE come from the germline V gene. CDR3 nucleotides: TGTGCCAGCCCCCCGGGTACAGGGGTGCAGCCCCAGCATTTT. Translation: CASPPGTGVQPQHF.

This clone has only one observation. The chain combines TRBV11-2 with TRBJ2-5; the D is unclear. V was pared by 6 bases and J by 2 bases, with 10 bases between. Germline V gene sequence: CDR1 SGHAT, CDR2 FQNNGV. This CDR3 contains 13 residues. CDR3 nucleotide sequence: TGTGCCAGCAGTCAGGCCCAGCAAGAGACCCAGTACTTC. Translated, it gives CASSQAQQETQYF.

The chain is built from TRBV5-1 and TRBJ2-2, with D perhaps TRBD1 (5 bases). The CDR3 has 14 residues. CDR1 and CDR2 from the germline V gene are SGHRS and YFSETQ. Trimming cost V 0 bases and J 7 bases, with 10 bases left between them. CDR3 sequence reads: CASSLDPRVGELFF. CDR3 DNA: TGCGCCAGCAGCTTGGATCCCAGGGTCGGGGAGCTGTTTTTT.